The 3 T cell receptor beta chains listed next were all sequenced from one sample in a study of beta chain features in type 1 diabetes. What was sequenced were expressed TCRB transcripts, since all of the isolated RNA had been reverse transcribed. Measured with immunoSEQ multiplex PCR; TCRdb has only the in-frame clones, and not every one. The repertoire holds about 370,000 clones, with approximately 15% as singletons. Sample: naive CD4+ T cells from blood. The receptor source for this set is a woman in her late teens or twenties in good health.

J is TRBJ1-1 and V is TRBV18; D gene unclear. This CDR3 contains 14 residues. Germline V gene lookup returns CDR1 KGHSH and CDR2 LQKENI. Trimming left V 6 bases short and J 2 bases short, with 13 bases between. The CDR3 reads CASSRVAANTEAFF. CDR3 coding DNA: TGTGCCAGCTCCCGGGTGGCAGCTAACACTGAAGCTTTCTTT.

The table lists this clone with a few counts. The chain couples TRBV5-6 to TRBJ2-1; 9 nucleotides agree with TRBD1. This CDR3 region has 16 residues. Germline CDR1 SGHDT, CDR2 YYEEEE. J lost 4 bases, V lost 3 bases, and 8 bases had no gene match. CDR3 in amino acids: CASSSRTGGPYNEQFF. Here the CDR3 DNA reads TGTGCCAGCAGCTCGCGAACAGGGGGCCCTTACAATGAGCAGTTCTTC.

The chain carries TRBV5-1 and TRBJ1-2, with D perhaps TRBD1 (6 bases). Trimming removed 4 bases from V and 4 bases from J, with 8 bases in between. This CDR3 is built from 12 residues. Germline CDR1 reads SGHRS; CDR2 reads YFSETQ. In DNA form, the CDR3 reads TGCGCCAGCAGCATGGACAGCTATGGCTACACCTTC. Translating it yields CASSMDSYGYTF.